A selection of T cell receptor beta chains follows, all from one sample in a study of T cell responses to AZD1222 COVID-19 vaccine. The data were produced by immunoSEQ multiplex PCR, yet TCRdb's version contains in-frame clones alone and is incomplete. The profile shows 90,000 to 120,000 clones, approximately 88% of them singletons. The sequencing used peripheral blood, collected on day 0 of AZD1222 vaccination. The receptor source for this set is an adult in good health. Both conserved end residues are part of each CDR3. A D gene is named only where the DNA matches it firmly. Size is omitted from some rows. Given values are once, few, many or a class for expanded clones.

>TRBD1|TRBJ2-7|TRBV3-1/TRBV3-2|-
CASSPRTGRPFEQYF
TGTGCCAGCAGCCCTCGGACAGGGCGTCCTTTCGAGCAGTACTTC
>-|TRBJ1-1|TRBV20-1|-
CSAVVVSEAFF
TGCAGTGCGGTTGTGGTCAGTGAAGCTTTCTTT
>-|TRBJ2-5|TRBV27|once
CASSSWGAHQETQYF
TGTGCCAGCAGTTCATGGGGAGCCCATCAAGAGACCCAGTACTTC
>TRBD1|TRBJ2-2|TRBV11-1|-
CASKERTGDTGELFF
TGTGCCAGCAAAGAAAGGACAGGGGACACCGGGGAGCTGTTTTTT
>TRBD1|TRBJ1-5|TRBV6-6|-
CASSYPTGDSNQPQHF
TGTGCCAGCAGTTACCCGACAGGGGATAGCAATCAGCCCCAGCATTTT
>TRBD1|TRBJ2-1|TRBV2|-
CASRTTGQGAGNEQFF
TGTGCCAGCAGAACCACTGGACAGGGGGCAGGTAATGAGCAGTTCTTC
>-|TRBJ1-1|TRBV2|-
CASSEAQGWTEAFF
TGTGCCAGCAGTGAAGCCCAGGGGTGGACTGAAGCTTTCTTT
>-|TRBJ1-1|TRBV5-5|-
CASSLGVWGTEAFF
TGTGCCAGCAGCTTGGGGGTATGGGGCACTGAAGCTTTCTTT
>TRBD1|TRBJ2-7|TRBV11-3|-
CASSLDRDRDKYF
TGTGCCAGCAGCTTAGATCGGGACAGGGATAAGTACTTC
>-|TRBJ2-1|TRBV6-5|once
CASSLSQGIGEQFF
TGTGCCAGCAGTCTCTCCCAGGGGATAGGTGAGCAGTTCTTC
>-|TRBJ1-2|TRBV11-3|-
CASSLDQGGSRANYGYTF
TGTGCCAGCAGCTTAGATCAAGGGGGAAGTCGAGCTAACTATGGCTACACCTTC
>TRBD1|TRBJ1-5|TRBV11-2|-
CASSLGGTQGWHQPQHF
TGTGCCAGCAGCTTAGGGGGCACACAGGGGTGGCATCAGCCCCAGCATTTT
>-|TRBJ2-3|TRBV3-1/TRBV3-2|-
CASSQGEATQYF
TGTGCCAGCAGCCAGGGGGAGGCTACGCAGTATTTT
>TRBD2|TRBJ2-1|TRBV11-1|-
CASSSGKSGAYNEQFF
TGTGCCAGCAGCTCCGGGAAGAGCGGGGCGTACAATGAGCAGTTCTTC
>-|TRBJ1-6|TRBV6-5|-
CASRTQGSYNSPLHF
TGTGCCAGTCGTACTCAGGGATCCTATAATTCACCCCTCCACTTT
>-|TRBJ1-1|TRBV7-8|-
CASSTRTSPGGEAFF
TGTGCCAGCAGCACTCGGACATCCCCGGGGGGTGAAGCTTTCTTT
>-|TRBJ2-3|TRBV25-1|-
CASSEYSTSQDTQYF
TGTGCCAGCAGTGAATATTCAACCTCCCAAGATACGCAGTATTTT
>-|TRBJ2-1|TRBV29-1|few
CSVDGAGGSGRFF
TGCAGCGTTGATGGGGCGGGTGGGAGCGGTAGGTTCTTC
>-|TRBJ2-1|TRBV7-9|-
CASSLLGSEYNEQFF
TGTGCCAGCAGCCTCCTCGGCAGCGAATACAATGAGCAGTTCTTC
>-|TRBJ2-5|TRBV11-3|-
CASSILGRETQYF
TGTGCCAGCAGCATCCTGGGGCGAGAGACCCAGTACTTC
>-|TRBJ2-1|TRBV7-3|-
CASSFTTSSSYNEQFF
TGTGCCAGCAGCTTCACGACTAGTAGCTCCTACAATGAGCAGTTCTTC
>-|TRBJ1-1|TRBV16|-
CASSQLGLNTEAFF
TGTGCCAGCAGCCAATTAGGATTGAACACTGAAGCTTTCTTT
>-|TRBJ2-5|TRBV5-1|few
CASSFQETQYF
TGCGCCAGCAGCTTCCAAGAGACCCAGTACTTC
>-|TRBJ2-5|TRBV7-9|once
CASSLSPEETQYF
TGTGCCAGCAGCTTAAGTCCAGAAGAGACCCAGTACTTC
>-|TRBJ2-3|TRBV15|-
CATSRDMGTDTQYF
TGTGCCACCAGCAGAGATATGGGCACAGATACGCAGTATTTT
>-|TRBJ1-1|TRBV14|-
CASSQSTRGLPELF
TGTGCCAGCAGCCAAAGTACCCGAGGGCTACCTGAACTTTTT
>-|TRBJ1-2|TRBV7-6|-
CASSLGNQEYTF
TGTGCCAGCAGCTTAGGGAACCAAGAATACACCTTC